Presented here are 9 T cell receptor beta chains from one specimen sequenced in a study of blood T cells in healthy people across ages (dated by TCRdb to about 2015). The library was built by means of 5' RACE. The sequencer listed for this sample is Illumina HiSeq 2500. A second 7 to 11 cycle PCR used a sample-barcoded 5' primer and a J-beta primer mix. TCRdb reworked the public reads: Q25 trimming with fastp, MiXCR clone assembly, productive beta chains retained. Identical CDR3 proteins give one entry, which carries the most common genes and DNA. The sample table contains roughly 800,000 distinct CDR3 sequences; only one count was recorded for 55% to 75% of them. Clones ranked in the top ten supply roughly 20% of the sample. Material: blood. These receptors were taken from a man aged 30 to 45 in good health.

DNA for the CDR3: TGTGCCAGCAGCCAAGATGAGGGTGTCGGCTATGGCTACACCTTC. Translated, it gives CASSQDEGVGYGYTF. This chain uses TRBV4-2 with TRBJ1-2; D gene unclear. The CDR3 length is 15 residues. In germline, CDR1 is LGHNA, CDR2 YNFKEQ. The V gene lost 0 bases and the J gene lost 4 bases, with 12 bases spanning the gap.

The chain's CDR3 is CASSVYSAEQYF. CDR3 bases: TGTGCCAGCAGCGTATACAGCGCCGAGCAGTACTTC. The chain couples TRBV7-2 to TRBJ2-4, with D unresolved. Judging by the DNA end, TRBJ2-7 fits better; the J call may be wrong. The CDR3 spans 12 residues. Looked up from germline, CDR1 is SGHTA and CDR2 is FQGNSA.

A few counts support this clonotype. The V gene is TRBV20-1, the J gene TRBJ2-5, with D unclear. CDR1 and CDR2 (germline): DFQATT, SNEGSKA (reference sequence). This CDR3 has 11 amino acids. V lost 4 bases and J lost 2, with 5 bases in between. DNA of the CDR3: TGCAGTGCTAACAGACAAGAGACCCAGTACTTC. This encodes CSANRQETQYF.

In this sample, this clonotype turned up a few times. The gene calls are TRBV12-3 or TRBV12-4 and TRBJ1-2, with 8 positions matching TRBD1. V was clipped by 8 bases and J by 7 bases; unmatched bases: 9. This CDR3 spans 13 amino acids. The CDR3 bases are TGTGCCAGCGGGGGACAGGTGTTAAGTGGCTACACCTTC. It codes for CASGGQVLSGYTF.

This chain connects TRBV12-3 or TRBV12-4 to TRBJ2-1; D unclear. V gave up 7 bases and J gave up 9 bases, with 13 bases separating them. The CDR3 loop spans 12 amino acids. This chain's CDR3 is CASKLTPGEQFF. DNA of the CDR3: TGTGCCAGCAAACTAACCCCGGGTGAGCAGTTCTTC.

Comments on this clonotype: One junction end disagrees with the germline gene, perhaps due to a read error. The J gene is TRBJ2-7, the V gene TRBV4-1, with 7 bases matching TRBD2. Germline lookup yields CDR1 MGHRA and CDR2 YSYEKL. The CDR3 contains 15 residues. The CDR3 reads CASSRTASGPYVQYF. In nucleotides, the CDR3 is TGCGCCAGCAGCCGTACGGCTAGCGGTCCCTACGTGCAGTACTTC.

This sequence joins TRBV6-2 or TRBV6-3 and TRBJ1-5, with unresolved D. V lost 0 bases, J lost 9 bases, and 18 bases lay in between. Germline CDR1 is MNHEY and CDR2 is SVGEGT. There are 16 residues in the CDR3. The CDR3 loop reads CASSYSGGRLIWPQHF. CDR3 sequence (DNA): TGTGCCAGCAGTTACTCGGGCGGACGGCTAATTTGGCCCCAGCATTTT.

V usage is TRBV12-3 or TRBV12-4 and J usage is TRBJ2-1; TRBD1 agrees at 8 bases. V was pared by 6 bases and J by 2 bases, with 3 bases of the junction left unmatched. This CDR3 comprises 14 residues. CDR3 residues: CASRPGGPYNEQFF. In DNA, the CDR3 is TGTGCCAGCAGACCAGGGGGCCCCTACAATGAGCAGTTCTTC.

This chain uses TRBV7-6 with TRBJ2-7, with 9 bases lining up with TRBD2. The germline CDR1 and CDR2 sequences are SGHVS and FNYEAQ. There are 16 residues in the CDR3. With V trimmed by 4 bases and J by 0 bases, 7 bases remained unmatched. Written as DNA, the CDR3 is TGTGCCAGCAGCTCGTTAGCGGGAGTCCCCTCCTACGAGCAGTACTTC. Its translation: CASSSLAGVPSYEQYF.